Reported below is one T cell receptor beta chain. No antigen is known for it. This record belongs to a study of T cells in Graves' hyperthyroidism and ophthalmopathy. Study-wide findings and caveats: The blood repertoire included most of the expanded thyroid clonotypes above 0.001.

TCR beta CDR3 regions were amplified from RNA transcripts. The study used the HTBI primer set for a first-round RT-PCR of the TCR CDR3. TCRdb reanalysed the multiplex PCR reads using MiXCR and keeps one entry per CDR3 protein. The top ten clones hold roughly a quarter of a sample with roughly 100,000 distinct CDR3 sequences, over 50% of them seen once. Recently diagnosed hyperthyroidism of less than 2 months' duration affected patients aged 18 to 65. Exclusion of a patient resulted from uncontrolled infection, other autoimmune disease, pregnancy or lactation. CDR3 length equals 14 residues. Germline V gives CDR1 SGHRS, CDR2 YFSETQ. V dropped 0 bases and J dropped 8 bases, with 9 bases sitting between them.

This TCR came from a woman aged 40-49 years with Graves' hyperthyroidism. The chain recombines TRBV5-1 with TRBJ1-6; D may be TRBD1 (5 bases). Specimen: blood. CDR3: CASSLEGDDSPLHF. CDR3 coding DNA: TGCGCCAGCAGCTTGGAAGGGGACGATTCACCCCTCCACTTT.